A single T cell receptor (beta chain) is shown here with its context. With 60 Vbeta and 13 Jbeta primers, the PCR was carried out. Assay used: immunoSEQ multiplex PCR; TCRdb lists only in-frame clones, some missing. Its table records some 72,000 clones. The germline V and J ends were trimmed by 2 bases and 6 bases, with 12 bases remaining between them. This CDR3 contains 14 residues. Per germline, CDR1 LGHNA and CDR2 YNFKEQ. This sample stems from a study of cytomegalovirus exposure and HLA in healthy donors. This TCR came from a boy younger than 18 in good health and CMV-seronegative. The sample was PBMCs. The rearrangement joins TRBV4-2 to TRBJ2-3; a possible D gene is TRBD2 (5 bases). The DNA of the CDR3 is TGTGCCAGCAGCCAACTCCCCCCGGGGGATACGCAGTATTTT. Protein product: CASSQLPPGDTQYF.